This TCR beta chain was obtained from a study of shared clonotypes between healthy human individuals. Those who donated were healthy HIV-negative adults, with no recent acute infections or vaccinations reported. Genomic DNA from each subset was divided evenly over several immunoSEQ plates. The replicate PCRs on unsorted PBMC were given about 300 ng DNA, which is some 28,000 T cell genomes. Source study methods: Filtering differed since immunoSEQ provided only junctions, with no quality scores. The repertoire was sequenced with immunoSEQ multiplex PCR; TCRdb's copy has only in-frame clones and lacks some. That table gives V, J and clone size, and the DNA gave D and trimming. The data hold hundreds of thousands of clones, with just over 75% observed a single time. This CDR3 has 15 residues. V lost 8 bases, J lost 4 bases, and 11 bases stayed unmatched. Germline V gene lookup returns CDR1 MNHNS and CDR2 SASEGT.

Sequencing was performed on PBMCs. This chain links TRBV6-1 with TRBJ2-1; TRBD2 matches 7 bases. The sequence was obtained from a woman aged 40 to 50 in good health. Some clones in this sample may be carry-over from other donors' samples. Here the CDR3 reads CASGSPSGDYNEQFF. The CDR3 region has the DNA TGTGCCAGCGGATCACCTAGCGGAGATTACAATGAGCAGTTCTTC.